The 3 T cell receptor beta chains presented below share a single source sample, sequenced in a study of blood T cell repertoires in COVID-19. Assay: immunoSEQ multiplex PCR; the TCRdb copy retains only in-frame clones and omits some. This sample carries some 150,000 clones, 70% to 90% of them seen once, and the ten largest clones take around 4.8%. The sample was PBMCs or T cells enriched from blood (not recorded which). The receptors originated from a woman in her forties or fifties who had recovered from COVID-19.

The chain recombines TRBV2 with TRBJ1-1; D gene uncertain. Per the germline V gene, CDR1 is SNHLY and CDR2 is FYNNEI. Trimming left V 2 bases short and J 0 bases short, with 7 bases between. This CDR3 region has 14 residues. CDR3 protein: CASSEWRLNTEAFF. The CDR3 DNA sequence: TGTGCCAGCAGTGAATGGCGGCTGAACACTGAAGCTTTCTTT.

The chain has TRBV5-4 and TRBJ1-2; the match to TRBD1 covers 7 bases. After removal of 0 bases from V and 8 bases from J, the junction contained 7 bases not matched to a gene. The CDR3 extends over 14 amino acids. From germline, CDR1 is SGHNT and CDR2 YYREEE (reference sequence). CDR3 residues: CASSLVGGGAGYTF. DNA for the CDR3: TGTGCCAGCAGCTTGGTCGGAGGGGGCGCCGGCTACACCTTC.

The V gene is TRBV14, the J gene TRBJ1-3; D unclear. Trimming removed 1 base from V and 5 bases from J, with 6 bases in between. Germline V gene data show CDR1 as SGHDN and CDR2 as FVKESK. This CDR3 spans 13 amino acids. CDR3 residues: CASSQVARNTIYF. The CDR3 DNA sequence: TGTGCCAGCAGCCAAGTAGCGCGAAACACCATATATTTT.